Here is one T cell receptor beta chain with its context. As yet, its antigen is unknown. This sample was taken from a study of OX40 agonist ivuxolimab in advanced cancers. Study context: Dose-escalation patients suffered from hepatocellular carcinoma, melanoma, renal cell or head and neck cancer.

Study-wide results and limits: Expanded peripheral T cells had an undetermined antigen specificity. Clonal expansion was among the lowest in partial responders at 0.1-3.0 mg/kg, especially CD8+.

The CDR3 has 17 residues. The junction had 7 bases not matched to a gene; V was cut back by 1 base and J by 0 bases. CDR1 and CDR2 from the germline V gene are SGDLS and YYNGEE. Produced via immunoSEQ multiplex PCR; TCRdb's table is partial and in-frame only. The sample has over 60,000 clones; roughly 80% are singletons. This chain joins TRBV9 and TRBJ1-1, with 9 bases lining up with TRBD1. This receptor was identified in an adult with an advanced solid tumor such as melanoma, head and neck, liver or kidney cancer. Sample: CD4+ or CD8+ T cells sorted from blood, taken in a trial of the OX40 agonist ivuxolimab. The CDR3 DNA sequence: TGTGCCAGCAGCGTAAAAGGGACAGGGATCATGAACACTGAAGCTTTCTTT. Encoded protein: CASSVKGTGIMNTEAFF.